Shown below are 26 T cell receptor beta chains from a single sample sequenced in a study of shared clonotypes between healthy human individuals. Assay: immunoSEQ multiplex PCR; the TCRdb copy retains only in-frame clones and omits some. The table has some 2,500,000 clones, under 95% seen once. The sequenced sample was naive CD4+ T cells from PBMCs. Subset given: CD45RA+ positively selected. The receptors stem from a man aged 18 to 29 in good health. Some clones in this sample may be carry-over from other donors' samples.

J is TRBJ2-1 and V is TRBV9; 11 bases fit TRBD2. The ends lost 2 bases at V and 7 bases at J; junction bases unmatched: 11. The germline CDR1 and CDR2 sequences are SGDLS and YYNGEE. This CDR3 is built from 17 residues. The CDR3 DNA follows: TGTGCCAGCAGCGTTTTTACTAGCGGGAGCACGGGGAATGAGCAGTTCTTC. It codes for CASSVFTSGSTGNEQFF.

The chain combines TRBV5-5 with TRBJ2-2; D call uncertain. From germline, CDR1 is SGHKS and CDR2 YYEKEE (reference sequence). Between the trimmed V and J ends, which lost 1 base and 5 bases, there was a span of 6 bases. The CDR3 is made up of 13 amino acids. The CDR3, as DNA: TGTGCCAGCAGCTTGTGGGGAACCGGGGAGCTGTTTTTT. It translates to CASSLWGTGELFF.

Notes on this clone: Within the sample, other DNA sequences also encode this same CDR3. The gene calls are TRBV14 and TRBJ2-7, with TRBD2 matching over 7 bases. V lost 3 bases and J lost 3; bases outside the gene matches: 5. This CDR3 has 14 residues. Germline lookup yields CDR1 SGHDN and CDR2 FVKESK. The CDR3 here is CASSHGGRGYEQYF. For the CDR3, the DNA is TGTGCCAGCAGCCACGGGGGGAGAGGCTACGAGCAGTACTTC.

CDR3 nucleotide sequence: TGTGCCAGTAGCACGTCGAGGGGCAATGAGCAGTTCTTC. As protein: CASSTSRGNEQFF. The genes are TRBV19 and TRBJ2-1; D may be TRBD1 or TRBD2 (5 bases each). The germline gives CDR1 LNHDA, CDR2 SQIVND (reference sequence). Trimming shortened V by 6 bases and J by 6 bases, and 12 bases separated the two germline ends. The CDR3 is 13 amino acids.

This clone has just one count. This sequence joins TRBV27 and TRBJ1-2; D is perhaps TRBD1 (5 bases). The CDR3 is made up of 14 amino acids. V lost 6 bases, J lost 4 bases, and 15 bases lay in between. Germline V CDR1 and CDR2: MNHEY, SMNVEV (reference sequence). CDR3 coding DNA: TGTGCCAGCAGCAGGGACGGAAAATCCTATGGCTACACCTTC. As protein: CASSRDGKSYGYTF.

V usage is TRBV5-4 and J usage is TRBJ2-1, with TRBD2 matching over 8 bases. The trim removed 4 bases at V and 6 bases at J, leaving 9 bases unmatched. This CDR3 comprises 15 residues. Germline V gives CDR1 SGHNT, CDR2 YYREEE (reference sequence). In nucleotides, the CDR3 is TGTGCCAGCAGCCCCAGCGGGAGCCGCCGCAATGAGCAGTTCTTC. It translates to CASSPSGSRRNEQFF.

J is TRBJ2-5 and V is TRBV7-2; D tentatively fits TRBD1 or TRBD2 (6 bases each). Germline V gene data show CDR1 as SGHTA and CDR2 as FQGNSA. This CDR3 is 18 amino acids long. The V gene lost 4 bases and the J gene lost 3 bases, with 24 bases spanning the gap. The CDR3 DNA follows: TGTGCCAGCAGCTCAAGGGGGAGGTCCTATGGCTTCAAAGAGACCCAGTACTTC. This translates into CASSSRGRSYGFKETQYF.

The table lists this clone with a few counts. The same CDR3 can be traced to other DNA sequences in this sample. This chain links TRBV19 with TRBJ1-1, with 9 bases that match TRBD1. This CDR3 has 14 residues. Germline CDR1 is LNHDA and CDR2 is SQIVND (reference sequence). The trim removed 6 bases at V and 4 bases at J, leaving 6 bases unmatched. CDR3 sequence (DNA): TGTGCCAGTAGGGTGACAGGGGGAGGCACTGAAGCTTTCTTT. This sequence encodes CASRVTGGGTEAFF.

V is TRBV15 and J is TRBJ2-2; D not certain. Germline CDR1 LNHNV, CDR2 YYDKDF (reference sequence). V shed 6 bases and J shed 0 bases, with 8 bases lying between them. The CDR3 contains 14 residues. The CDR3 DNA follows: TGTGCCACCAGATACGGAGCGAACACCGGGGAGCTGTTTTTT. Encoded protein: CATRYGANTGELFF.

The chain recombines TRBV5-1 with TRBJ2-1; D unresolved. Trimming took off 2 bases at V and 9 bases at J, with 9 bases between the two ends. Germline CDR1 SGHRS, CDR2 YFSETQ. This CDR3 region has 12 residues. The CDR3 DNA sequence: TGCGCCAGCAGCTTCCCTTCATCTGAGCAGTTCTTC. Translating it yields CASSFPSSEQFF. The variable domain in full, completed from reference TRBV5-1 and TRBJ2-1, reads KAGVTQTPRYLIKTRGQQVTLSCSPISGHRSVSWYQQTPGQGLQFLFEYFSETQRNKGNFPGRFSGRQFSNSRSEMNVSTLELGDSALYLCASSFPSSEQFFGPGTRLTVL.

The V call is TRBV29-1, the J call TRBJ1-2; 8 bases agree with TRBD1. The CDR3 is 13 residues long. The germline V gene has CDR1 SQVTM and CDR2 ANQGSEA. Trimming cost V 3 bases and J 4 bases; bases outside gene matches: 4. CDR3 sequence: CSVETGTGYGYTF. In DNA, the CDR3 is TGCAGCGTTGAGACGGGGACAGGCTATGGCTACACCTTC.

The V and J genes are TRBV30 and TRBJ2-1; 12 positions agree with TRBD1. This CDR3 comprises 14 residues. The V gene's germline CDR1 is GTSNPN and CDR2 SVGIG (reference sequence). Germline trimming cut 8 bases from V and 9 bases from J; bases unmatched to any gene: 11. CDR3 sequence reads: CAQSRDRGLPEQFF. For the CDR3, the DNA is TGTGCCCAAAGTCGGGACAGGGGGCTCCCTGAGCAGTTCTTC.

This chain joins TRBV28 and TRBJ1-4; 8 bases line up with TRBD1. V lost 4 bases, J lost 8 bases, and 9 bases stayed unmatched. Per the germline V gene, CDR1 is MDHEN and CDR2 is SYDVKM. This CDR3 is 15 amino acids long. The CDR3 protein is CASSSPDRVSEKLFF. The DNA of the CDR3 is TGTGCCAGCAGTTCCCCGGACAGGGTGAGCGAAAAACTGTTTTTT.

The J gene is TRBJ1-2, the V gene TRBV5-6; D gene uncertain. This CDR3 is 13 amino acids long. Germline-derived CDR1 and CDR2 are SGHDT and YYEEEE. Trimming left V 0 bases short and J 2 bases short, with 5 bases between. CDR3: CASSLDANYGYTF. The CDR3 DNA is TGTGCCAGCAGCTTGGACGCCAACTATGGCTACACCTTC.

The CDR3 region is CASNPGTSVYEQYF. The DNA for the CDR3 is TGTGCCAGCAACCCCGGGACTAGCGTCTACGAGCAGTACTTC. The genes are TRBV7-2 and TRBJ2-7; TRBD2 agrees at 10 bases. V was pared by 7 bases and J by 3 bases, with 6 bases of the junction left unmatched. From germline, CDR1 is SGHTA and CDR2 FQGNSA. This CDR3 has 14 amino acids.

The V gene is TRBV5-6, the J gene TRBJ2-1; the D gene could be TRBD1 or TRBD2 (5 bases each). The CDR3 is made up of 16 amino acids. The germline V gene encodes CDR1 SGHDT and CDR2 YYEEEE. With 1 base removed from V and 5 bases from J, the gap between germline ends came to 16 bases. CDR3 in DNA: TGTGCCAGCAGCTTGTTTTGGGGGAGAAAGGACAATGAGCAGTTCTTC. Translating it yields CASSLFWGRKDNEQFF.

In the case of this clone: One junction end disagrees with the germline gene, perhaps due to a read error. CDR3 DNA sequence: TGTGCCAGCAGCTTGGGGCCTAGCGGGTCGAATCCAGATACGCGGTATTTT. Translating gives CASSLGPSGSNPDTRYF. The V and J genes are TRBV5-4 and TRBJ2-3; 8 nucleotides agree with TRBD2. The germline gives CDR1 SGHNT, CDR2 YYREEE (reference sequence). The CDR3 is 17 residues long.

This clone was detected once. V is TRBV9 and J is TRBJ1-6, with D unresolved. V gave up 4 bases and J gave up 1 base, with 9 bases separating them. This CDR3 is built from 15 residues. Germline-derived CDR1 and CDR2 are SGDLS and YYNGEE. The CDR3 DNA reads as TGTGCCAGCAGCTACCGGGGTTCCTATAATTCACCCCTCCACTTT. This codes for CASSYRGSYNSPLHF.

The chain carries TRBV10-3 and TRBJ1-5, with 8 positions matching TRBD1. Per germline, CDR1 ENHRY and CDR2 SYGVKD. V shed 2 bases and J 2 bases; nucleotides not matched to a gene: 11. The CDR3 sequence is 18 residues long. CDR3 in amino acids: CAISEGSGGDGGNQPQHF. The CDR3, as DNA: TGTGCCATCAGTGAGGGATCAGGGGGCGACGGTGGCAATCAGCCCCAGCATTTT.

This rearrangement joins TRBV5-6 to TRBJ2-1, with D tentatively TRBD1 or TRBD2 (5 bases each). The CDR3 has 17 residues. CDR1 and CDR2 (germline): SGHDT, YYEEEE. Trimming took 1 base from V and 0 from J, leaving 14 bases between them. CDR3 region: CASSLRGARSSYNEQFF. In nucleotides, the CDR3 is TGTGCCAGCAGCTTGAGAGGGGCCAGAAGCTCCTACAATGAGCAGTTCTTC.

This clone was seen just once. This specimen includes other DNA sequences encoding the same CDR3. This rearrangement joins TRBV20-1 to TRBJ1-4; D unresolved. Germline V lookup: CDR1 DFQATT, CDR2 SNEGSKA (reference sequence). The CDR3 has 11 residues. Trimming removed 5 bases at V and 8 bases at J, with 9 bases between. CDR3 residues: CSARPGEKLFF. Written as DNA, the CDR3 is TGCAGTGCTCGTCCGGGGGAAAAACTGTTTTTT.

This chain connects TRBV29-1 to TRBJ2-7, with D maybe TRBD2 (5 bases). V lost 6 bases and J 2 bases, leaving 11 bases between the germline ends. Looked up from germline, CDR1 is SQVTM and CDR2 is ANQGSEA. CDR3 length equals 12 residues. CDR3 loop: CSVAVGAYEQYF. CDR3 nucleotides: TGCAGCGTCGCTGTCGGGGCCTACGAGCAGTACTTC.

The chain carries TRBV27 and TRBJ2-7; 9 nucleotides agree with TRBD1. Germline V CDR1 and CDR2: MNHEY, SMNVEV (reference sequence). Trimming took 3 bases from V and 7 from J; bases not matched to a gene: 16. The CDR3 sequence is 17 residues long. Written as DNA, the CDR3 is TGTGCCAGCAGTTTTTCCGGACCGGGACAGGGAAGTGGGGAGCAGTACTTC. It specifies CASSFSGPGQGSGEQYF.

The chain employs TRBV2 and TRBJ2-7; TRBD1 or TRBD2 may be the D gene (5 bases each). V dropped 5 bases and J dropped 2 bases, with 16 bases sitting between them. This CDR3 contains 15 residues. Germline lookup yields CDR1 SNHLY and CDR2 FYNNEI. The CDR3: CASSSEGTGPYEQYF. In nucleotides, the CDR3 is TGTGCCAGCAGTTCCGAGGGGACGGGACCCTACGAGCAGTACTTC.

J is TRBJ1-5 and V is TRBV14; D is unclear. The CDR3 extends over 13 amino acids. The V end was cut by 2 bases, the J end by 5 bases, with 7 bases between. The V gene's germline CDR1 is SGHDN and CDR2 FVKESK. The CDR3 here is CASSQFLDQPQHF. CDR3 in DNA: TGTGCCAGCAGCCAATTTTTGGATCAGCCCCAGCATTTT. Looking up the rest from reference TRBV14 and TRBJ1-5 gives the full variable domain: EAGVTQFPSHSVIEKGQTVTLRCDPISGHDNLYWYRRVMGKEIKFLLHFVKESKQDESGMPNNRFLAERTGGTYSTLKVQPAELEDSGVYFCASSQFLDQPQHFGDGTRLSIL.

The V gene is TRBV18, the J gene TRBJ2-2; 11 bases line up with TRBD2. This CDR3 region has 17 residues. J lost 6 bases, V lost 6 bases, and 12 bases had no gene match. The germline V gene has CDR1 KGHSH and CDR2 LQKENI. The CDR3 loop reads CASSSVTSGIGPGELFF. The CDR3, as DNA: TGTGCCAGCTCCAGCGTGACTAGCGGGATAGGTCCCGGGGAGCTGTTTTTT. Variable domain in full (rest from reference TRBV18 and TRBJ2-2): NAGVMQNPRHLVRRRGQEARLRCSPMKGHSHVYWYRQLPEEGLKFMVYLQKENIIDESGMPKERFSAEFPKEGPSILRIQQVVRGDSAAYFCASSSVTSGIGPGELFFGEGSRLTVL.